This is a list of T cell receptor beta chains from one sample in a study of cytomegalovirus exposure and HLA in healthy donors. TCRdb keeps only in-frame clones here, not all; method: immunoSEQ multiplex PCR. The repertoire holds fewer than 95,000 clones, with approximately 57% as singletons. Sequences were obtained from PBMCs. The receptors were sampled from a woman in her 30s in good health and CMV-seronegative. Each CDR3 is given without its conserved first and last residue. D genes are given only for firm matches.

V	D	CDR3
TRBV2	-	ASSVRGFYNEQF
TRBV19	-	ASSSVGAIYYNEQF
TRBV7-2	TRBD2	ASSAGLPTDTQY
TRBV5-4	TRBD2	ASSSGTSPYEQY
TRBV18	-	ASSTPGYEQY
TRBV10-3	TRBD1	AISWGQGGSGELF
TRBV29-1	TRBD2	SAVGLAGPEQY
TRBV6-6	TRBD2	ASSFGTIGETQY
TRBV25-1	TRBD1	ASSRTGAVSPLH
TRBV2	-	ASNLQGQETQY
TRBV25-1	TRBD1	ASSGPRDRGVHGYT
TRBV5-1	TRBD1	ASGTGVSYNEQF
TRBV5-4	TRBD1	ASSLKGGDQKLF
TRBV5-1	TRBD1	ASSPTGQGGVGYT
TRBV6-5	-	ASSYSLARAYEQF
TRBV28	-	ASSLSGATNQPQH
TRBV4-1	-	ASSHPARQKLYGYT
TRBV29-1	-	SALGQGKNIQY
TRBV28	-	ASSLRRGMYYGYT
TRBV5-5	-	ASSLGAGNSYNSPLH
TRBV4-1	-	ASAGVGNTEAF
TRBV11-2	-	ASSTTGGTRAF
TRBV9	TRBD1	ASSAGQGGTGELF
TRBV30	-	AWSVGAAPSYGYT
TRBV25-1	-	ASSVGTSWSHTGELF
TRBV4-1	TRBD1	ASSQLQGAYEQY